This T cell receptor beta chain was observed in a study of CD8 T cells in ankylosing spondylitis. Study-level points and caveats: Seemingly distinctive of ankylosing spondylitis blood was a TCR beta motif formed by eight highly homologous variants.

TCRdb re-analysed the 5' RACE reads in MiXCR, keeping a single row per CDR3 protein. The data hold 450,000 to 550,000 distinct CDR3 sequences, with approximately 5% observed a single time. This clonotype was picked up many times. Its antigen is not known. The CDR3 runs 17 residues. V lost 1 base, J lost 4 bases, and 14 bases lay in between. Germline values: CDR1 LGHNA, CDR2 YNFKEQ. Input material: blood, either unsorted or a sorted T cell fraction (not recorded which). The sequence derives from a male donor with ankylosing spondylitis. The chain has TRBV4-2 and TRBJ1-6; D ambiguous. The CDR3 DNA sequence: TGTGCCAGCAGCCAAGGGCTCGCGGGAACTTATAATTCACCCCTCCACTTT. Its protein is CASSQGLAGTYNSPLHF.